These T cell receptor beta chains were read from a single sample in a study of blood T cell repertoires in COVID-19. Method: immunoSEQ multiplex PCR; TCRdb's copy keeps in-frame clones and lacks some. This table holds about 290,000 clones, around four fifths found once. The specimen was peripheral blood. The origin of the receptors is a woman between 45 and 60 years old with active or convalescent COVID-19. Both conserved end residues are part of each CDR3. A D gene is named only where the DNA matches it firmly. Clone sizes are given selectively: once, few, many, or a class where the clone is expanded.

clone size	V gene	J gene	D gene	CDR3 protein	CDR3 DNA
-	TRBV6-1	TRBJ2-1	-	CASSEARWTHSYNEQFF	TGTGCCAGCAGTGAAGCGAGATGGACTCACTCCTACAATGAGCAGTTCTTC
-	TRBV2	TRBJ1-6	-	CASRYTGWNSPLHF	TGTGCCAGCAGGTATACAGGGTGGAATTCACCCCTCCACTTT
-	TRBV4-2	TRBJ2-5	-	CASSQDRSTETQYF	TGTGCCAGCAGCCAAGATCGGAGCACCGAGACCCAGTACTTC
-	TRBV18	TRBJ2-1	-	CASSPQPGVRNEQFF	TGTGCCAGCTCACCACAGCCCGGCGTGCGGAATGAGCAGTTCTTC
-	TRBV14	TRBJ1-1	-	CASSQAGDEAFF	TGTGCCAGCAGCCAGGCCGGGGATGAAGCTTTCTTT
-	TRBV12-3/TRBV12-4	TRBJ1-6	-	CATTVLNNSPLHF	TGTGCCACCACGGTCCTAAATAATTCACCCCTCCACTTT
-	TRBV5-1	TRBJ2-3	-	CASSLFQGGTDTQYF	TGCGCCAGCAGCTTGTTTCAGGGTGGTACAGATACGCAGTATTTT
-	TRBV18	TRBJ1-2	TRBD1	CASSPGQGSGYTF	TGTGCCAGCTCTCCGGGACAGGGGTCGGGCTACACCTTC
-	TRBV28	TRBJ1-6	-	CASSFQGSPLHF	TGTGCCAGCAGTTTCCAGGGTTCACCCCTCCACTTT
-	TRBV10-3	TRBJ2-1	TRBD2	CAIRRDDSGSYNEQFF	TGTGCCATCAGGAGGGACGATAGCGGGAGTTACAATGAGCAGTTCTTC
-	TRBV9	TRBJ2-3	TRBD2	CASSPTTSGTDTQYF	TGTGCCAGCAGCCCTACGACTAGCGGCACAGATACGCAGTATTTT
-	TRBV10-2	TRBJ2-7	-	CASKLGGPGEQYF	TGCGCCAGCAAATTGGGGGGACCCGGCGAGCAGTACTTC
-	TRBV7-8	TRBJ2-7	-	CASSPDNEQYF	TGTGCCAGCAGCCCCGACAACGAGCAGTACTTC
-	TRBV19	TRBJ2-6	-	CASSMEGLVVGTENSGANVLTF	TGTGCCAGTAGTATGGAGGGGCTCGTGGTCGGGACAGAAAACTCTGGGGCCAACGTCCTGACTTTC
once	TRBV6-5	TRBJ2-5	TRBD1	CASSGTAQETQYF	TGTGCCAGTTCGGGGACAGCCCAAGAGACCCAGTACTTC
-	TRBV27	TRBJ1-5	TRBD1	CASSRGQGPNQPQHF	TGTGCCAGCAGTCGAGGACAGGGACCAAATCAGCCCCAGCATTTT
few	TRBV11-3	TRBJ2-3	-	CASSPRLAADTQYF	TGTGCCAGCAGCCCTCGCTTAGCTGCAGATACGCAGTATTTT
-	TRBV6-5	TRBJ2-1	-	CASRQTGHNEQFF	TGTGCCAGCAGACAAACAGGGCACAATGAGCAGTTCTTC
-	TRBV9	TRBJ2-3	TRBD1	CASSPWTGRDTQYF	TGTGCCAGCAGCCCCTGGACAGGCCGCGATACGCAGTATTTT
-	TRBV6-5	TRBJ1-1	TRBD1	CASSYSTGQEAFF	TGTGCCAGCAGTTACTCGACGGGACAGGAAGCTTTCTTT
-	TRBV10-1	TRBJ1-3	-	CASSESSRGGGQNGNTIYF	TGCGCCAGCAGTGAGTCCTCCCGAGGGGGGGGGCAGAATGGAAACACCATATATTTT
-	TRBV28	TRBJ2-5	TRBD2	CASSLWRGLGGQETQYF	TGTGCCAGCAGTTTATGGAGGGGACTAGGGGGTCAAGAGACCCAGTACTTC
-	TRBV7-8	TRBJ2-7	-	CASSLAASYEQYF	TGTGCCAGCAGCTTAGCGGCCTCCTACGAGCAGTACTTC
-	TRBV7-9	TRBJ1-6	-	CAISDRSSSPLHF	TGTGCCATTTCGGACAGATCTAGTTCACCCCTCCACTTT
-	TRBV29-1	TRBJ1-1	TRBD1	CSVETRGQPEAFF	TGCAGCGTTGAAACACGGGGACAGCCAGAAGCTTTCTTT
-	TRBV19	TRBJ1-3	-	CATTSEGLGGNTIYF	TGTGCCACGACCTCCGAGGGCCTAGGTGGAAACACCATATATTTT
-	TRBV9	TRBJ1-2	-	CASSTSAGFGYTF	TGTGCCAGCAGCACCTCGGCGGGGTTTGGCTACACCTTC
few	TRBV11-3	TRBJ2-3	TRBD2	CASSARTSADTQYF	TGTGCCAGCAGCGCCCGGACTAGCGCAGATACGCAGTATTTT
-	TRBV6-5	TRBJ2-1	TRBD2	CASQLAGGHNEQFF	TGTGCCAGCCAGCTAGCGGGAGGCCACAATGAGCAGTTCTTC
-	TRBV10-3	TRBJ2-7	-	CAISESRGRSYEQYF	TGTGCCATCAGTGAGTCGCGTGGCAGGTCCTACGAGCAGTACTTC
-	TRBV4-1	TRBJ2-3	TRBD1	CASSQEWTGNSADTQYF	TGCGCCAGCAGCCAAGAGTGGACAGGCAACTCCGCAGATACGCAGTATTTT
-	TRBV6-5	TRBJ1-3	-	CASGREGAGNTIYF	TGTGCCAGCGGTAGGGAAGGGGCTGGAAACACCATATATTTT
few	TRBV25-1	TRBJ1-2	-	CASSEWSAGHGYTF	TGTGCCAGCAGTGAATGGAGTGCAGGGCATGGCTACACCTTC
-	TRBV5-1	TRBJ2-3	TRBD2	CASTPWGLRWGGEEDTQYF	TGCGCCAGCACCCCTTGGGGCCTCCGGTGGGGGGGAGAGGAAGATACGCAGTATTTT
-	TRBV11-3	TRBJ2-1	TRBD2	CASSLAGDYEQFF	TGTGCCAGCAGCCTAGCGGGAGACTATGAGCAGTTCTTC
-	TRBV27	TRBJ1-5	TRBD1	CASSSRTGSLGIQPQHF	TGTGCCAGCAGTTCGCGGACAGGGTCGTTGGGGATTCAGCCCCAGCATTTT
-	TRBV21-1	TRBJ2-1	-	CASSLPSALVIDEQFF	TGTGCCAGCAGTCTCCCTAGCGCCTTGGTCATAGATGAGCAGTTCTTC
-	TRBV7-6	TRBJ1-2	TRBD1	CASSLAAAQGALWANYGYTF	TGTGCCAGCAGCTTAGCGGCCGCACAGGGGGCCCTTTGGGCGAACTATGGCTACACCTTC
-	TRBV28	TRBJ2-1	TRBD1	CASSPLLGQGNEQFF	TGTGCCAGCAGTCCCCTATTGGGACAGGGAAATGAGCAGTTCTTC
-	TRBV28	TRBJ1-5	-	CASSSLIAQHF	TGTGCCAGCAGTTCCCTCATAGCCCAGCATTTT
-	TRBV2	TRBJ1-5	-	CASKFEGSGNQPQHF	TGTGCCAGCAAATTCGAGGGCTCGGGCAATCAGCCCCAGCATTTT
-	TRBV29-1	TRBJ2-5	-	CSVAEGVETQYF	TGCAGCGTTGCCGAGGGTGTCGAGACCCAGTACTTC
once	TRBV5-1	TRBJ2-7	-	CASGLGGSGTYEQYF	TGCGCCAGCGGCCTGGGGGGTAGCGGAACCTACGAGCAGTACTTC
-	TRBV29-1	TRBJ2-2	-	CSVAKVLGNTGELFF	TGCAGCGTTGCGAAGGTCCTAGGAAACACCGGGGAGCTGTTTTTT
once	TRBV30	TRBJ1-5	TRBD1	CAWRPRGRDQPQHF	TGTGCCTGGCGTCCCAGGGGGCGAGATCAGCCCCAGCATTTT